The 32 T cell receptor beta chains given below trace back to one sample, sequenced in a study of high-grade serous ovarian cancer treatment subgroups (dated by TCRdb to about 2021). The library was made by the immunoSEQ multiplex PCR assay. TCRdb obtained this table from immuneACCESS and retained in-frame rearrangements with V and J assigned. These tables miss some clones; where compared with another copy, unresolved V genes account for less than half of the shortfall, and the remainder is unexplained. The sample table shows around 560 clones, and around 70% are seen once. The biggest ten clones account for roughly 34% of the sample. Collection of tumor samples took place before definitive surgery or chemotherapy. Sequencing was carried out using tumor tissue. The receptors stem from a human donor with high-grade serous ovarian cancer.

Here the CDR3 reads CASRRNAQETQYF. CDR3 nucleotides: TGTGCCAGCCGGCGAAACGCCCAAGAGACCCAGTACTTC. V and J are TRBV7-3 and TRBJ2-5; D gene uncertain. Trimming took 8 bases from V and 1 from J, leaving 11 bases between them. This CDR3 comprises 13 residues. From germline, CDR1 is SGHTA and CDR2 FQGTGA.

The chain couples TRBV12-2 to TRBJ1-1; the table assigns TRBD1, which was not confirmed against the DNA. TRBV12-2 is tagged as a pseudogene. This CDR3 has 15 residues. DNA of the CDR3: TGTGCAAGTCGCCTCGAAGGGCAGGGCGTCACTGAAGCTTTCTTT. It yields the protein CASRLEGQGVTEAFF.

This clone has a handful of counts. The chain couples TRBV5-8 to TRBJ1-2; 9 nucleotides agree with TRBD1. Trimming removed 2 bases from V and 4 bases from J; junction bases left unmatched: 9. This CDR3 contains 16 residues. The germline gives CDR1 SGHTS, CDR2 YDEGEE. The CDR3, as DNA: TGTGCCAGCAGCTTCGCGTCGGGGACAGGGCTCTATGGCTACACCTTC. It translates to CASSFASGTGLYGYTF.

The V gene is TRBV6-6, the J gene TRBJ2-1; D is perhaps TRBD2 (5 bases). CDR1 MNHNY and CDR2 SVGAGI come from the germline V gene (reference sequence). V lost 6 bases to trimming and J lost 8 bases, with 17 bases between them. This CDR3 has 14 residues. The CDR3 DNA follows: TGTGCCAGCAGCCTCATTGATAGAGGGCATGAGCAGTTCTTC. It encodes CASSLIDRGHEQFF.

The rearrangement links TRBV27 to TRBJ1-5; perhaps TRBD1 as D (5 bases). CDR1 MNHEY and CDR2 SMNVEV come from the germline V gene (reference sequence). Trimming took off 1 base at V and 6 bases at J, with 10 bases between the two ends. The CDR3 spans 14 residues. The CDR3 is CASSLYGGGQPQHF. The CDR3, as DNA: TGTGCCAGCAGTTTATACGGGGGAGGTCAGCCCCAGCATTTT.

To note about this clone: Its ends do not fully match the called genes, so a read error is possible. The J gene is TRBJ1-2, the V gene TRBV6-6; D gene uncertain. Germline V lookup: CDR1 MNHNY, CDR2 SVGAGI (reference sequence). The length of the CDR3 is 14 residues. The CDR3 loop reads CASSYSAEVHRAFF. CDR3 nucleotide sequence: TGTGCCAGCAGTTACTCGGCAGAGGTGCATCGGGCGTTCTTC.

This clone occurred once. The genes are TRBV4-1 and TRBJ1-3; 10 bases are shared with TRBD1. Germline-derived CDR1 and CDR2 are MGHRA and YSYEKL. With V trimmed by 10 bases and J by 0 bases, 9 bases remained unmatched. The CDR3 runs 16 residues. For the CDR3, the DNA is TGCGCCACCGCCGGGACAGGGGTTAACTCTGGAAACACCATATATTTT. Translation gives CATAGTGVNSGNTIYF.

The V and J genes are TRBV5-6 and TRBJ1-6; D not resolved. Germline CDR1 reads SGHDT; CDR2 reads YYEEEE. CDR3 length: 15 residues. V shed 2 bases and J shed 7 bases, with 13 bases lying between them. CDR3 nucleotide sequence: TGTGCCAGCAGCTTCGGCGGGGATCTAAATTCACCCCTCCACTTT. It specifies CASSFGGDLNSPLHF.

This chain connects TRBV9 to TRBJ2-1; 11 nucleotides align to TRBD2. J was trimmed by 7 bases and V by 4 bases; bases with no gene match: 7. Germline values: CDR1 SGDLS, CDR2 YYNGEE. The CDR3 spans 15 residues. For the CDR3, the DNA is TGTGCCAGCAGCCCTACTAGCGGGAGAGGGAATGAGCAGTTCTTC. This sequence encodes CASSPTSGRGNEQFF.

The CDR3 region is CASSMGTGISYNEQFF. DNA of the CDR3: TGTGCCAGTAGTATGGGGACAGGGATCTCCTACAATGAGCAGTTCTTC. The V and J genes are TRBV19 and TRBJ2-1; TRBD1 agrees at 9 bases. Germline V CDR1 and CDR2: LNHDA, SQIVND (reference sequence). This CDR3 spans 16 amino acids. The junction had 3 bases not matched to a gene; V was cut back by 3 bases and J by 0 bases.

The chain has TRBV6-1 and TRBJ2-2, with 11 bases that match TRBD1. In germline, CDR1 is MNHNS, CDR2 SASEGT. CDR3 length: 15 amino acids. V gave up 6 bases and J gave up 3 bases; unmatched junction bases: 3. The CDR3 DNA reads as TGTGCCAGCAGCTGGACAGGGGGCGACACCGGGGAGCTGTTTTTT. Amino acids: CASSWTGGDTGELFF.

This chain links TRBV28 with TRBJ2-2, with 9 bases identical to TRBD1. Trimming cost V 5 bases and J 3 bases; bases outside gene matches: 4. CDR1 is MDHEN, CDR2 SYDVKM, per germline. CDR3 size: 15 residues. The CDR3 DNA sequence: TGTGCCAGCAGTCGGGGGACAGGGTACACCGGGGAGCTGTTTTTT. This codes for CASSRGTGYTGELFF.

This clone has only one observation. Written as DNA, the CDR3 is TGTGCCAGCAGCATCCCACAGAAGCGACCCCGGACTAGCGGGAGCACAGATACGCAGTATTTT. Protein product: CASSIPQKRPRTSGSTDTQYF. The chain joins TRBV21-1 to TRBJ2-3; the D call of TRBD2 is as the table states it, not checked on the DNA. TRBV21-1 is a pseudogene locus. CDR3 size: 21 residues.

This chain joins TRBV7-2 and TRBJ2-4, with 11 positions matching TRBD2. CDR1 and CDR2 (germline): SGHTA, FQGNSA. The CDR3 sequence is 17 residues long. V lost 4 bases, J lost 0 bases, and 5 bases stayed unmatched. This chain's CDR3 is CASSSETSGIAKNIQYF. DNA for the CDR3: TGTGCCAGCAGCTCCGAGACTAGCGGGATAGCCAAAAACATTCAGTACTTC.

The chain's CDR3 is CAWSVPGGTSGYTF. The DNA of the CDR3 is TGTGCCTGGAGTGTACCCGGGGGAACCTCTGGCTACACCTTC. The chain is built from TRBV30 and TRBJ1-2; D is possibly TRBD1 (5 bases). The CDR3 consists of 14 residues. V was clipped by 0 bases and J by 7 bases, with 15 bases between them. Germline V gene lookup returns CDR1 GTSNPN and CDR2 SVGIG (reference sequence).

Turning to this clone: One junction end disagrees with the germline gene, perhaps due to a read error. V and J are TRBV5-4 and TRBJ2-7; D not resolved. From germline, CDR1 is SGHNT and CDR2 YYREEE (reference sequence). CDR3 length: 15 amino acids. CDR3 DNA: TGCGCCAGCAGCCAAGATAAAAACCCCTCCTACGAGCAGTACTTC. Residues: CASSQDKNPSYEQYF.

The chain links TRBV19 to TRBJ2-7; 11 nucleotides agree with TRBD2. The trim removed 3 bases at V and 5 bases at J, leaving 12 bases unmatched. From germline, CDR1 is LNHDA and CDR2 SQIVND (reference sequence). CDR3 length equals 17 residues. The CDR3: CASSIPIAGGPHHEQYF. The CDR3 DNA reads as TGTGCCAGTAGTATTCCGATAGCGGGAGGGCCGCACCACGAGCAGTACTTC.

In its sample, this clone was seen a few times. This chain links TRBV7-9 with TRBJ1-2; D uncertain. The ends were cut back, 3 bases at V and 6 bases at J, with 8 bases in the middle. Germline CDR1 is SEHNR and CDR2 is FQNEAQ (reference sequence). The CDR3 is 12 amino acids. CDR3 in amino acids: CASSFSGDGYTF. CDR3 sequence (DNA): TGTGCCAGCAGCTTCAGTGGGGATGGCTACACCTTC.

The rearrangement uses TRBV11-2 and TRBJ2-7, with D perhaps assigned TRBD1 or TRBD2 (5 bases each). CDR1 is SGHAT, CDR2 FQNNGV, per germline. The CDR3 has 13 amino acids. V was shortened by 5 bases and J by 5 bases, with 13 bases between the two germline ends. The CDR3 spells CASSLLGGNEQYF. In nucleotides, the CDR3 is TGTGCCAGCAGCCTCCTTGGGGGTAACGAGCAGTACTTC.

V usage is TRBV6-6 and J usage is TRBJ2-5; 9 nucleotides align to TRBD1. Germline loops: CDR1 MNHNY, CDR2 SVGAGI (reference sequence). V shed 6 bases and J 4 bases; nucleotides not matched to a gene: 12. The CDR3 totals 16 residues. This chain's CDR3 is CASRAGTGFVGETQYF. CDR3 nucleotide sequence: TGTGCCAGCAGGGCCGGGACAGGGTTTGTTGGAGAGACCCAGTACTTC.

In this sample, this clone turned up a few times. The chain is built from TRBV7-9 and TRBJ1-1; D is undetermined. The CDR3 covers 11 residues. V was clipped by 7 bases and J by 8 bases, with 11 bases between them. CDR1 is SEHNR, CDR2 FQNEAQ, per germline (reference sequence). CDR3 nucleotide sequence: TGTGCCAGCACTTCGGATTCCGAAGCTTTCTTT. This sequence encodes CASTSDSEAFF.

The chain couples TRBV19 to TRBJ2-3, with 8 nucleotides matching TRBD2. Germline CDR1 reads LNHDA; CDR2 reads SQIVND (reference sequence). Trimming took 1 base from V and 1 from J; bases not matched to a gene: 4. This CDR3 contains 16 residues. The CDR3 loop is CASSIGSGSGTDTQYF. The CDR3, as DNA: TGTGCCAGTAGTATAGGGAGCGGGAGCGGCACAGATACGCAGTATTTT.

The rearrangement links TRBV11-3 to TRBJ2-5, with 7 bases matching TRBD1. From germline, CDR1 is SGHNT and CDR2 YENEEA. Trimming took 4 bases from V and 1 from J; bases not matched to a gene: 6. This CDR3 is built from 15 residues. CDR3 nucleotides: TGTGCCAGCAGCTCCGGACAGGCCGTCCAAGAGACCCAGTACTTC. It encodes CASSSGQAVQETQYF. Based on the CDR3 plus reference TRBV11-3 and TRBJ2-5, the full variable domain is EAGVVQSPRYKIIEKKQPVAFWCNPISGHNTLYWYLQNLGQGPELLIRYENEEAVDDSQLPKDRFSAERLKGVDSTLKIQPAELGDSAVYLCASSSGQAVQETQYFGPGTRLLVL.

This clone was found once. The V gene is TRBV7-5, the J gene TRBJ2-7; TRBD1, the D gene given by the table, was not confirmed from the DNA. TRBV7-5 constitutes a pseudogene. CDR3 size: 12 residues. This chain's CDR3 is CARSCSSYEQYF. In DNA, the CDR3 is TGTGCCAGAAGCTGCAGCTCCTACGAGCAGTACTTC.

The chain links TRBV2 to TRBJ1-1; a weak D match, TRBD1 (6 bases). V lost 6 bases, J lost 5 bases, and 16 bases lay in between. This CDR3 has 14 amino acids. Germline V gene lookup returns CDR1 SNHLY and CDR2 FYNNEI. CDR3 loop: CASSADRLLTEAFF. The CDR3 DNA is TGTGCCAGCAGCGCCGACAGGTTATTGACTGAAGCTTTCTTT.

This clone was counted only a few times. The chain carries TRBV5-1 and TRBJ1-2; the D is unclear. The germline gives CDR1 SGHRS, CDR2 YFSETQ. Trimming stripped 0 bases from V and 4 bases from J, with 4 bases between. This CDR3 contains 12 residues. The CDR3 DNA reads TGCGCCAGCAGCTTGGCCGCCTATGGCTACACCTTC. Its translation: CASSLAAYGYTF.

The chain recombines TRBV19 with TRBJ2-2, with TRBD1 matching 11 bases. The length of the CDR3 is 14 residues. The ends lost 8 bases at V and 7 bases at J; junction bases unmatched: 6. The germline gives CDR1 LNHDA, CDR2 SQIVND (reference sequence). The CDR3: CASSDRGQGGELFF. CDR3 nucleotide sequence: TGTGCCAGTTCGGACAGGGGGCAAGGCGGGGAGCTGTTTTTT. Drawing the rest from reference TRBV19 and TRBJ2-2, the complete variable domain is DGGITQSPKYLFRKEGQNVTLSCEQNLNHDAMYWYRQDPGQGLRLIYYSQIVNDFQKGDIAEGYSVSREKKESFPLTVTSAQKNPTAFYLCASSDRGQGGELFFGEGSRLTVL.

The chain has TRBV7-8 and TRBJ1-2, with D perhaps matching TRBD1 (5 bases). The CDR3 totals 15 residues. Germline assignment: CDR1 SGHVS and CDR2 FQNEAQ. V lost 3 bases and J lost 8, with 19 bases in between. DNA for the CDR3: TGTGCCAGCAGCTTTAGTGGACATCAGAGAGGGGGCTACACCTTC. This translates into CASSFSGHQRGGYTF.

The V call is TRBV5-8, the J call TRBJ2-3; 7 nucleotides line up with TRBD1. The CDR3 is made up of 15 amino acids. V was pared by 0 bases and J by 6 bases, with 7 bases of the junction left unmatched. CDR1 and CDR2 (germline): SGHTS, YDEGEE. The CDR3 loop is CASSLGQGSGDTQYF. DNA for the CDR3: TGTGCCAGCAGCTTGGGACAGGGCTCCGGGGATACGCAGTATTTT.

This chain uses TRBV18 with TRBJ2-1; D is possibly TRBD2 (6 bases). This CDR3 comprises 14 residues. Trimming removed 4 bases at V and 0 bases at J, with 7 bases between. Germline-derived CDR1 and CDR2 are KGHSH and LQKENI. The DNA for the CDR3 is TGTGCCAGCTCACGGGACTCCTCCTACAATGAGCAGTTCTTC. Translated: CASSRDSSYNEQFF.

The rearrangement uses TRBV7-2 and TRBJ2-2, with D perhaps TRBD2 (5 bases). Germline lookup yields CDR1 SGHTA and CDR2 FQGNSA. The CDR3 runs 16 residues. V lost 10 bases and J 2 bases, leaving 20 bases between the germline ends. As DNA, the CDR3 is TGTGCCACTACCACTCCCGGACTCCTTAACACCGGGGAGCTGTTTTTT. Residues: CATTTPGLLNTGELFF.

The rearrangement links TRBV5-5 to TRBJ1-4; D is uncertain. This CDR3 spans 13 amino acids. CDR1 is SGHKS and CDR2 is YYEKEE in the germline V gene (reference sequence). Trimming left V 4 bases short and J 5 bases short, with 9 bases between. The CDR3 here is CASSGTANEKLFF. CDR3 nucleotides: TGTGCCAGCAGCGGCACAGCAAATGAAAAACTGTTTTTT.